The T cell receptor (beta chain) described here comes from a study of chemoradiotherapy in HPV16-positive cancers. As for the study in general: Functional T-cell assays on two HPV16-positive patients' cells defined candidate HPV-specific clones and common TCR motifs.

In regard to this clone: Its antigen is still unknown.

Notes on the study in general: Non-HPV-specific T cells did not expand in tumors during treatment, whereas candidate HPV-specific clones and E7-related motifs did.

Germline CDR1 reads SGHAT; CDR2 reads FQNNGV. The length of the CDR3 is 14 residues. Deletions cut 1 base from V and 0 bases from J, with 3 bases between. Method: immunoSEQ multiplex PCR; TCRdb's copy keeps in-frame clones and lacks some. The table records 15,000 to 20,000 clones, 90% of them present only once. This rearrangement joins TRBV11-2 to TRBJ2-2, with D uncertain. Sequencing used blood, obtained from a patient who underwent chemoradiotherapy. The source is a human donor with HPV-associated anogenital cancer. The CDR3 bases are TGTGCCAGCAGCTTAGGGGCGAACACCGGGGAGCTGTTTTTT. Its translation is CASSLGANTGELFF.